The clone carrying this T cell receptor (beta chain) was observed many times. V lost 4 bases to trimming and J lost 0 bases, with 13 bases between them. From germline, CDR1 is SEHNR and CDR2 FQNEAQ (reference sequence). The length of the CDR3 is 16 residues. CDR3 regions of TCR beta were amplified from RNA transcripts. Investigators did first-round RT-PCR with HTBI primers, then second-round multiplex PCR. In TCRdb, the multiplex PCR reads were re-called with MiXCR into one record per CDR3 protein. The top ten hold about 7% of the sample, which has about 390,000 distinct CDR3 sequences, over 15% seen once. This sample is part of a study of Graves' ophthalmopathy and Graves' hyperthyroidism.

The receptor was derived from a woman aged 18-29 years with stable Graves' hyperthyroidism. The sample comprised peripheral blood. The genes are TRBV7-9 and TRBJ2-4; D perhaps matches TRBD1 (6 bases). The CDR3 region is CASSSTGALAKNIQYF. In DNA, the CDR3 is TGTGCCAGCAGCTCGACAGGTGCGCTAGCCAAAAACATTCAGTACTTC.